Each of the 28 T cell receptor beta chains below was sequenced from the same sample in a study of memory CD8 T cells in hepatitis C reinfection. The time point was: pre-reinfection, 55 to 20 weeks before reinfection detection. TCR sequencing was done directly ex vivo on sorted cells, without expansion in vitro. Here immunoSEQ multiplex PCR was the method, and the copy in TCRdb shows in-frame clones only, minus some. The table shows approximately 51,000 clones, with 89% occurring only once. Sequences were obtained from naive CD8+ T cells sorted from blood. These receptors were obtained from a young man with hepatitis C virus infection.

The V gene is TRBV2, the J gene TRBJ1-1, with a tentative D call TRBD1 (5 bases). The germline V gene has CDR1 SNHLY and CDR2 FYNNEI. V lost 1 base and J lost 11, with 23 bases in between. The CDR3 runs 16 residues. The CDR3 DNA sequence: TGTGCCAGCAGTGAAGGGCCCATCGGCCCCATGGGGGGGGCTTTCTTT. Its protein is CASSEGPIGPMGGAFF.

This rearrangement joins TRBV4-1 to TRBJ2-3; no clear D. Looked up from germline, CDR1 is MGHRA and CDR2 is YSYEKL. The CDR3 is made up of 14 amino acids. With 0 bases removed from V and 1 base from J, the gap between germline ends came to 5 bases. CDR3 amino acids: CASSQDIGTDTQYF. For the CDR3, the DNA is TGCGCCAGCAGCCAAGATATCGGCACAGATACGCAGTATTTT.

The chain carries TRBV19 and TRBJ1-1, with D uncertain. This CDR3 region has 13 residues. V was cut by 6 bases and J by 0 bases, with 8 bases left in between. Germline assignment: CDR1 LNHDA and CDR2 SQIVND (reference sequence). The CDR3 region has the DNA TGTGCCAGTAGGACTTCCATGAACACTGAAGCTTTCTTT. Its translation: CASRTSMNTEAFF.

The V and J genes are TRBV19 and TRBJ2-1, with D possibly TRBD2 on 5 matching bases. The germline V gene has CDR1 LNHDA and CDR2 SQIVND (reference sequence). The CDR3 runs to 11 residues. V dropped 11 bases and J dropped 4 bases, with 9 bases sitting between them. The chain's CDR3 is CAAGEYNEQFF. As DNA, the CDR3 is TGTGCCGCTGGGGAGTACAATGAGCAGTTCTTC. The variable domain in full, with the rest retrieved from reference TRBV19 and TRBJ2-1, is DGGITQSPKYLFRKEGQNVTLSCEQNLNHDAMYWYRQDPGQGLRLIYYSQIVNDFQKGDIAEGYSVSREKKESFPLTVTSAQKNPTAFYLCAAGEYNEQFFGPGTRLTVL.

This chain links TRBV7-9 with TRBJ2-5, with 7 bases fitting TRBD2. V dropped 7 bases and J dropped 5; count of bases not matched to a gene: 4. Germline lookup yields CDR1 SEHNR and CDR2 FQNEAQ (reference sequence). This CDR3 is built from 12 residues. The CDR3 sequence is CASNFGGETQYF. The CDR3 region has the DNA TGTGCCAGCAACTTCGGGGGGGAGACCCAGTACTTC.

The table lists this clone with a count of one. This rearrangement joins TRBV27 to TRBJ2-3; 12 bases agree with TRBD2. Germline V gene sequence: CDR1 MNHEY, CDR2 SMNVEV (reference sequence). J was trimmed by 3 bases and V by 8 bases; bases with no gene match: 6. The CDR3 has 15 residues. CDR3 sequence (DNA): TGTGCCAGCGCACTTGGGACTAGCGGGACAGATACGCAGTATTTT. It translates to CASALGTSGTDTQYF.

The chain carries TRBV13 and TRBJ1-1; D remains ambiguous. Trimming cost V 5 bases and J 6 bases, with 16 bases left between them. Germline V gives CDR1 PRHDT, CDR2 FYEKMQ (reference sequence). The CDR3 is 14 amino acids. In nucleotides, the CDR3 is TGTGCCAGCAGCCCGCCGGGAGCCAGCGCTGAAGCTTTCTTT. Its protein product is CASSPPGASAEAFF.

This rearrangement joins TRBV19 to TRBJ2-5; tentatively, D is TRBD2 (5 bases). V was trimmed by 0 bases and J by 2 bases, leaving 13 bases between them. CDR3 size: 16 residues. CDR1 is LNHDA and CDR2 is SQIVND in the germline V gene (reference sequence). The CDR3 region is CASSIDGGGEQETQYF. The CDR3 bases are TGTGCCAGTAGTATAGATGGTGGAGGTGAGCAAGAGACCCAGTACTTC. Together with reference TRBV19 and TRBJ2-5, the CDR3 gives the full variable domain: DGGITQSPKYLFRKEGQNVTLSCEQNLNHDAMYWYRQDPGQGLRLIYYSQIVNDFQKGDIAEGYSVSREKKESFPLTVTSAQKNPTAFYLCASSIDGGGEQETQYFGPGTRLLVL.

The chain employs TRBV6-1 and TRBJ2-5, with TRBD1 matching over 12 bases. The CDR3 totals 18 residues. V was pared by 4 bases and J by 2 bases, with 11 bases of the junction left unmatched. The germline CDR1 and CDR2 sequences are MNHNS and SASEGT. CDR3 DNA: TGTGCCAGCAGTGGAGGGACAGGGGGCATCCAGTATCAAGAGACCCAGTACTTC. Its protein is CASSGGTGGIQYQETQYF.

The chain couples TRBV7-9 to TRBJ2-5; maybe TRBD1 (6 bases). Looked up from germline, CDR1 is SEHNR and CDR2 is FQNEAQ (reference sequence). V was trimmed by 5 bases and J by 5 bases, leaving 12 bases between them. The CDR3 has 13 residues. This chain's CDR3 is CASSPTGTETQYF. CDR3 bases: TGTGCCAGCAGCCCCACAGGGACGGAGACCCAGTACTTC.

The rearrangement joins TRBV9 to TRBJ1-2; 9 nucleotides match TRBD1. V shed 3 bases, J shed 3 bases, and the junction held 3 bases outside the gene matches. From germline, CDR1 is SGDLS and CDR2 YYNGEE. This CDR3 contains 14 residues. The CDR3: CASSGTGVYYGYTF. DNA for the CDR3: TGTGCCAGCAGCGGGACAGGGGTATACTATGGCTACACCTTC.

The chain has TRBV5-6 and TRBJ2-7; perhaps TRBD2 as D (6 bases). This CDR3 is built from 14 residues. V lost 5 bases and J lost 5, with 17 bases in between. Germline V gene sequence: CDR1 SGHDT, CDR2 YYEEEE. The CDR3 loop reads CASSKALGRHEQYF. CDR3 coding DNA: TGTGCCAGCAGTAAGGCTTTAGGGAGGCACGAGCAGTACTTC.

The chain uses TRBV13 and TRBJ1-4; D call uncertain. This CDR3 is built from 13 residues. Trimming took off 4 bases at V and 12 bases at J, with 15 bases between the two ends. CDR1 PRHDT and CDR2 FYEKMQ come from the germline V gene (reference sequence). DNA for the CDR3: TGTGCCAGCAGCTGGATGCGGGGAGCACAACTGTTTTTT. Translation: CASSWMRGAQLFF.

The V gene is TRBV20-1, the J gene TRBJ2-7; 7 bases match TRBD1. The CDR3 loop spans 10 amino acids. Germline trimming cut 5 bases from V and 10 bases from J; bases unmatched to any gene: 5. Germline lookup yields CDR1 DFQATT and CDR2 SNEGSKA (reference sequence). The CDR3 is CSAFTGDQYF. The CDR3 DNA reads as TGCAGTGCTTTCACAGGGGACCAGTACTTC.

The rearrangement links TRBV28 to TRBJ2-7; maybe TRBD2 (5 bases). This CDR3 is 15 amino acids long. Trimming pared 2 bases from V and 0 bases from J, leaving 11 bases between. Germline-derived CDR1 and CDR2 are MDHEN and SYDVKM. The CDR3 DNA is TGTGCCAGCAGTTTAAGAGGGATGGGCTCCTACGAGCAGTACTTC. Residues: CASSLRGMGSYEQYF.

This rearrangement joins TRBV6-5 to TRBJ1-1; TRBD1 matches 7 bases. The V and J ends lost 6 bases and 0 bases, in that order; junction bases with no gene match: 4. This CDR3 spans 14 amino acids. Germline CDR1 and CDR2: MNHEY and SVGAGI. The CDR3 reads CASRQGCMNTEAFF. CDR3 sequence (DNA): TGTGCCAGCAGACAGGGGTGCATGAACACTGAAGCTTTCTTT.

Only one count was recorded for this clone. The junction shows a germline mismatch at one end, possibly a read error. The gene calls are TRBV6-5 and TRBJ1-1, with TRBD1 as a possible D gene (5 bases). Germline-derived CDR1 and CDR2 are MNHEY and SVGAGI. CDR3 length: 15 amino acids. The CDR3: CASSHSRDFGTEAFF. The CDR3 DNA follows: TGTGCCAGCAGTCACTCTCGGGACTTCGGCACTGAAGCTTTCTTT.

This clone was counted between two and nine times. The chain carries TRBV7-9 and TRBJ1-1; 7 bases line up with TRBD1. V lost 5 bases to trimming and J lost 0 bases; unmatched junction nucleotides: 6. Germline CDR1 and CDR2: SEHNR and FQNEAQ (reference sequence). This CDR3 spans 15 amino acids. CDR3 DNA: TGTGCCAGCAGCCCGACAGGGTATTTGAACACTGAAGCTTTCTTT. Translating it yields CASSPTGYLNTEAFF.

This clone was counted a single time. The chain recombines TRBV19 with TRBJ2-1, with 10 bases fitting TRBD1. Unmatched junction bases numbered 8, after V lost 6 bases and J lost 6 bases. The CDR3 extends over 15 amino acids. Germline CDR1 is LNHDA and CDR2 is SQIVND (reference sequence). Here the CDR3 reads CASSLGQGLVNEQFF. For the CDR3, the DNA is TGTGCCAGTAGCCTGGGACAGGGGCTGGTCAATGAGCAGTTCTTC.

V is TRBV4-1 and J is TRBJ2-7; 8 bases map to TRBD2. V was clipped by 0 bases and J by 6 bases; unmatched bases: 7. The CDR3 length is 15 residues. Germline CDR1 MGHRA, CDR2 YSYEKL. The CDR3 sequence: CASSQDDARGVEQYF. In DNA, the CDR3 is TGCGCCAGCAGCCAAGATGACGCGCGGGGGGTCGAGCAGTACTTC.

The V call is TRBV7-8, the J call TRBJ2-7; no clear D. Germline V gene sequence: CDR1 SGHVS, CDR2 FQNEAQ. Deletions cut 5 bases from V and 6 bases from J, with 17 bases between. The CDR3 has 14 residues. The CDR3 spells CASSPIASFSEQYF. The CDR3 DNA reads TGTGCCAGCAGCCCTATAGCTTCATTTTCCGAGCAGTACTTC. Full variable domain (missing parts from reference TRBV7-8 and TRBJ2-7): GAGVSQSPRYKVAKRGQDVALRCDPISGHVSLFWYQQALGQGPEFLTYFQNEAQLDKSGLPSDRFFAERPEGSVSTLKIQRTQQEDSAVYLCASSPIASFSEQYFGPGTRLTVT.

This rearrangement joins TRBV5-3 to TRBJ2-7, with 7 bases matching TRBD1. TRBV5-3 is recorded as an ORF, its role being uncertain. Trimming took 3 bases from V and 5 from J; bases not matched to a gene: 5. This CDR3 comprises 13 residues. The CDR3 loop is CARSYRGEDEQYV. The CDR3 DNA reads as TGTGCCAGAAGCTACAGGGGAGAGGACGAGCAGTACGTC.

The rearrangement links TRBV7-9 to TRBJ2-1; TRBD1 aligns across 8 bases. V gave up 7 bases and J gave up 8 bases; unmatched junction bases: 7. Germline lookup yields CDR1 SEHNR and CDR2 FQNEAQ (reference sequence). CDR3 size: 13 residues. The CDR3 DNA reads as TGTGCCAGCACCTTGACAGGGGTTTATGAGCAGTTCTTC. It specifies CASTLTGVYEQFF.

J is TRBJ2-2 and V is TRBV4-1, with unresolved D. V gave up 2 bases and J gave up 5 bases, with 6 bases separating them. Germline lookup yields CDR1 MGHRA and CDR2 YSYEKL. The CDR3 is made up of 13 amino acids. CDR3 region: CASSQTVTGELFF. The CDR3 DNA reads TGCGCCAGCAGCCAAACAGTGACCGGGGAGCTGTTTTTT.

This clone was detected once. This chain links TRBV6-6 with TRBJ2-1, with 9 bases matching TRBD2. Trimming at V came to 3 bases and at J to 3 bases, leaving 3 bases not matched to a gene. Germline assignment: CDR1 MNHNY and CDR2 SVGAGI (reference sequence). The CDR3 runs 15 residues. The CDR3 nucleotides read TGTGCCAGCAGTTATACTAGCGGGTTCTACAATGAGCAGTTCTTC. It is translated as CASSYTSGFYNEQFF.

The J gene is TRBJ2-3, the V gene TRBV7-8; D perhaps matches TRBD1 (6 bases). Trimming removed 3 bases at V and 0 bases at J, with 10 bases between. The length of the CDR3 is 15 residues. CDR1 SGHVS and CDR2 FQNEAQ come from the germline V gene. CDR3: CASSLTGISTDTQYF. The CDR3, as DNA: TGTGCCAGCAGCTTGACAGGAATTAGCACAGATACGCAGTATTTT. Full variable domain (rest looked up from reference TRBV7-8 and TRBJ2-3): GAGVSQSPRYKVAKRGQDVALRCDPISGHVSLFWYQQALGQGPEFLTYFQNEAQLDKSGLPSDRFFAERPEGSVSTLKIQRTQQEDSAVYLCASSLTGISTDTQYFGPGTRLTVL.

DNA of the CDR3: TGTGCCAGCAGCCCACACGACAACACTGACAATCAGCCCCAGCATTTT. It yields the protein CASSPHDNTDNQPQHF. The V and J genes are TRBV4-2 and TRBJ1-5, with no clear D. Trimming shortened V by 4 bases and J by 3 bases, and 16 bases separated the two germline ends. There are 16 residues in the CDR3. CDR1 is LGHNA and CDR2 is YNFKEQ in the germline V gene.

V is TRBV6-5 and J is TRBJ2-3; weak D call: TRBD1 (5 bases). V was trimmed by 2 bases and J by 2 bases, leaving 11 bases between them. The germline V gene has CDR1 MNHEY and CDR2 SVGAGI. The CDR3 extends over 15 amino acids. In nucleotides, the CDR3 is TGTGCCAGCAGTTACAAGGGGCCTGACACAGATACGCAGTATTTT. Translation gives CASSYKGPDTDTQYF.